This T cell receptor (beta chain) was identified during a study of CD8+CD57+ T cells in acquired aplastic anemia. Study-wide background: An average of roughly 3 ug of DNA was obtained from sorted CD4+ and CD8+ cells. Study-level findings and limits: Patient and control CD8+ Simpson's diversity was not significantly different. Researchers report that about 29 CD8+ CDR3 sequences appeared in both patients and controls.

Profiles of TCR beta VDJ and CDR3 were generated from a genomic DNA template. Via MiXCR, TCRdb re-called the reads, giving one row per CDR3 protein. The sample yields roughly 180,000 distinct CDR3 sequences, about 44% seen once. The CDR3 runs 15 residues. The germline V gene has CDR1 SEHNR and CDR2 FQNEAQ (reference sequence). V was trimmed by 0 bases and J by 1 base, leaving 9 bases between them. A remark on this clonotype: Antigen unknown.

CD8+CD57+ cell expansion had been shown by flow cytometry in patients chosen for sequencing. Untreated patients provided the blood samples, with no therapy given before sampling. The sample was sorted CD4+, CD8+, or CD8+CD57+ T cells (not recorded which) from PBMCs. The TCR sequence derives from a human donor with aplastic anemia. J is TRBJ1-1 and V is TRBV7-9, with D unclear. In DNA form, the CDR3 reads TGTGCCAGCAGCTTAGCGGGCCTGGCGAACACTGAAGCTTTCTTT. Its protein product is CASSLAGLANTEAFF.